This T cell receptor (beta chain) was captured in a study of blood T cell repertoires in COVID-19. On the study more broadly: Donors in the United States, Italy and Spain gave samples during acute or convalescent COVID-19. PBMCs, B-cell-depleted T cells, or T cells were the source of the cDNA or gDNA that made up the material.

From germline, CDR1 is LNHDA and CDR2 SQIVND (reference sequence). The CDR3 is made up of 14 amino acids. V trimming: 7 bases; J trimming: 3 bases; junction bases outside the gene matches: 4. Original data processing: Amplification of reference gene primers provided the estimated nucleated cell counts. Data came from immunoSEQ multiplex PCR; TCRdb stores just in-frame clones and leaves some out. V and J calls and clone size follow that table, whereas D and trimming were derived from the DNA. The sample consists of some 240,000 clones, 87% of them appearing once. V and J are TRBV19 and TRBJ2-2; 8 bases are a match to TRBD2. The sequencing input was peripheral blood. The receptor's source is a man aged 55 to 69 who had recovered from COVID-19. CDR3 bases: TGTGCCAGTACGGGCGGGGGGCACACCGGGGAGCTGTTTTTT. It is translated as CASTGGGHTGELFF.